The present T cell receptor (beta chain) was sequenced within a study of cytomegalovirus exposure and HLA in healthy donors. Study-wide context: Within an early data release were approximately 85 million unique TCRs drawn from HLA-typed donors. General observations from the study: About 87% or about 30% of the time was how often most TCR beta V segments were productive, according to an earlier analysis. In a later analysis, common viral pathogens appeared linked to several of the most significant clusters. Reportedly, cytomegalovirus status was diagnosed with high sensitivity and specificity.

Amplification used 60 Vbeta primers and 13 Jbeta primers. Generated by immunoSEQ multiplex PCR, the TCRdb table keeps only in-frame clones and is missing some. The sample records about 120,000 clones, roughly 80% being singletons. The V and J ends lost 4 bases and 2 bases respectively, with 13 bases between them. This CDR3 has 15 residues. Germline V gene lookup returns CDR1 SGHDT and CDR2 YYEEEE. A word on this clone: The target antigen is unknown.

The source material was PBMCs. The receptor's source is a young man in good health and CMV-seropositive. The chain uses TRBV5-6 and TRBJ1-5, with a weak D call TRBD1 (6 bases). The CDR3 DNA reads TGTGCCAGCAGCCTTGGGGGCCGGGGCAATCAGCCCCAGCATTTT. It yields the protein CASSLGGRGNQPQHF. Looking up the rest from reference TRBV5-6 and TRBJ1-5 gives the full variable domain: DAGVTQSPTHLIKTRGQQVTLRCSPKSGHDTVSWYQQALGQGPQFIFQYYEEEERQRGNFPDRFSGHQFPNYSSELNVNALLLGDSALYLCASSLGGRGNQPQHFGDGTRLSIL.